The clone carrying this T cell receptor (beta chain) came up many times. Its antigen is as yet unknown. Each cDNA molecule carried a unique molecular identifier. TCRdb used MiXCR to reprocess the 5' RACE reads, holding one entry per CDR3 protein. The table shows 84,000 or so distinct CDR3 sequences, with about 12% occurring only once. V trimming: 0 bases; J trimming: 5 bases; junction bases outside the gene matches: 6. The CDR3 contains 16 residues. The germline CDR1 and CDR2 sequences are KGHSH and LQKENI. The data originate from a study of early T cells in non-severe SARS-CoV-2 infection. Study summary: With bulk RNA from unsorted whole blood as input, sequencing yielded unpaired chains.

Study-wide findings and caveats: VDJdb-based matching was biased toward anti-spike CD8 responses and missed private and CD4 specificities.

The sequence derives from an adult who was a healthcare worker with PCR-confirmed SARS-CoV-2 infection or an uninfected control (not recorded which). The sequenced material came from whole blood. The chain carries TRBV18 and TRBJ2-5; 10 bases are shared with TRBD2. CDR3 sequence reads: CASSPPILAGVETQYF. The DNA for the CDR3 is TGTGCCAGCTCACCACCTATTCTAGCGGGAGTGGAGACCCAGTACTTC.